This T cell receptor beta chain is from a study of blood T cell repertoires in COVID-19. On the study more broadly: The United States, Italy and Spain were the sources of the acute and convalescent COVID-19 samples. T cells, B-cell-depleted T cells, or PBMCs provided the cDNA or gDNA that served as material.

The authors' processing: Estimation of nucleated cell counts relied on the amplification of reference gene primers. TCRdb keeps only in-frame clones here, not all; method: immunoSEQ multiplex PCR. V and J calls and clone size are as listed in that table; D and trimming were resolved from the DNA. The table lists about 91,000 clones, 70% to 90% of them singletons. Notes on this clone: One end of the junction varies from germline; a read error may be responsible.

The sample taken for sequencing was peripheral blood. This receptor was identified in a man aged 65 to 79 with acute or convalescent COVID-19.

CDR3 protein: CASSTPGTERAF. CDR3 sequence (DNA): TGTGCCAGCAGCACCCCCGGGACGGAGCGGGCTTTT. The gene calls are TRBV7-8 and TRBJ1-4; possible D gene TRBD1, 5 bases. The germline gives CDR1 SGHVS, CDR2 FQNEAQ. This CDR3 spans 12 amino acids. The whole variable domain, remainder taken from reference TRBV7-8 and TRBJ1-4, is GAGVSQSPRYKVAKRGQDVALRCDPISGHVSLFWYQQALGQGPEFLTYFQNEAQLDKSGLPSDRFFAERPEGSVSTLKIQRTQQEDSAVYLCASSTPGTERAFGSGTQLSVL.